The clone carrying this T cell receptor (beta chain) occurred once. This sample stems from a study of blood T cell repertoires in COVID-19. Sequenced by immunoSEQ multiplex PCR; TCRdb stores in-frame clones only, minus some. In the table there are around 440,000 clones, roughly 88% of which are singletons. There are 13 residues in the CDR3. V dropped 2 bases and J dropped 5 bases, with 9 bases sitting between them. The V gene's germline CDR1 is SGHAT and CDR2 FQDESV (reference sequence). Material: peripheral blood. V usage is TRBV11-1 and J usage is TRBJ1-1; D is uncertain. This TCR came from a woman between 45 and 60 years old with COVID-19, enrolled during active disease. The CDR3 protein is CASSLSRQTEAFF. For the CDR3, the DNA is TGTGCCAGCAGCTTATCCAGGCAAACTGAAGCTTTCTTT.